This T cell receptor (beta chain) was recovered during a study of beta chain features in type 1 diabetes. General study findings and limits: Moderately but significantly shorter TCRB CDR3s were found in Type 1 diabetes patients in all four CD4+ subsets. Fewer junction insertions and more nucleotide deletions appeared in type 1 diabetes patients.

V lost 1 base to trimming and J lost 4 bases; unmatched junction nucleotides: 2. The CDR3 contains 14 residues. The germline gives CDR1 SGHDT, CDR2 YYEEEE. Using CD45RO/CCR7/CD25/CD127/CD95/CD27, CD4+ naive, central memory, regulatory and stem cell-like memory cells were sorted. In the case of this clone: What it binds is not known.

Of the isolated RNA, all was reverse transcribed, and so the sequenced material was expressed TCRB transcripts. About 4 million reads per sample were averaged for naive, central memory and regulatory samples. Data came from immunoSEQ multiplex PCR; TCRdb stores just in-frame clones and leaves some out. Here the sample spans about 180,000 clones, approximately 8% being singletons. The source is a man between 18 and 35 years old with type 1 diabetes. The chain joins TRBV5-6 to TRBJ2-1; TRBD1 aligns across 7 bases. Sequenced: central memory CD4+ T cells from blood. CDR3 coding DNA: TGTGCCAGCAGCTTGACAGGGGATTACAATGAGCAGTTCTTC. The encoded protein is CASSLTGDYNEQFF.